Here is one T cell receptor (beta chain) with its context. The antigen remains undetermined. This sample was included in a study of long-term antiretroviral therapy in people with HIV. Study-wide findings and caveats: It was observed that HIV repertoires exhibited narrower CDR3 length ranges than controls. Researchers lacked any data on ART adherence, viral resistance or therapy changes.

Survey-level resolution applied to immunoSEQ assay v3.0. Using immunoSEQ multiplex PCR, the repertoire was profiled, and TCRdb retains in-frame clones only, with some absent. The sample yields fewer than 30,000 clones, roughly 79% seen once. The germline CDR1 and CDR2 sequences are SGHDN and FVKESK. This CDR3 comprises 14 residues. The V gene end was trimmed by 4 bases and the J gene end by 3 bases; junction bases not matched to a gene: 5. Roughly 0.9-10 million cryopreserved PBMC were held in samples before DNA extraction. Sequenced material: unsorted PBMCs, taken 2.1 years after starting antiretroviral therapy. The source is a man aged 30 to 39 with HIV. This chain joins TRBV14 and TRBJ2-7, with TRBD1 identical over 8 bases. CDR3 in DNA: TGTGCCAGCAGCCCGACAGGGGTGAACTACGAGCAGTACTTC. Translated, it gives CASSPTGVNYEQYF. Looking up the rest from reference TRBV14 and TRBJ2-7 gives the full variable domain: EAGVTQFPSHSVIEKGQTVTLRCDPISGHDNLYWYRRVMGKEIKFLLHFVKESKQDESGMPNNRFLAERTGGTYSTLKVQPAELEDSGVYFCASSPTGVNYEQYFGPGTRLTVT.